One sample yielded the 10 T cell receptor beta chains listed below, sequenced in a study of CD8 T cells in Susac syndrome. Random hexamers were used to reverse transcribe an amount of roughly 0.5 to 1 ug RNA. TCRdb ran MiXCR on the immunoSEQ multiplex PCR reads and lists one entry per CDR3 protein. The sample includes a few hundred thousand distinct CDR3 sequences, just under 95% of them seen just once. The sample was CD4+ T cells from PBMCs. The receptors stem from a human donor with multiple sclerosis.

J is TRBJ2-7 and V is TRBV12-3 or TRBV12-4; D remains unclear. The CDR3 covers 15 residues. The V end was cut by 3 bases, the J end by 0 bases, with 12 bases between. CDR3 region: CASSLTRPSSYEQYF. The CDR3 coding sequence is TGTGCCAGCAGTTTGACCAGGCCTAGCTCCTACGAGCAGTACTTC.

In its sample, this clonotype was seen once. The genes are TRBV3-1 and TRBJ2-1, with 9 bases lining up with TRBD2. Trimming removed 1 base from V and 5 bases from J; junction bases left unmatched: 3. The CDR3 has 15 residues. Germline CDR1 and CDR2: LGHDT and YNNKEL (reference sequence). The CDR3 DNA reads TGTGCCAGCAGCCAAGGGCTAGCGGGAAACAATGAGCAGTTCTTC. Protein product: CASSQGLAGNNEQFF.

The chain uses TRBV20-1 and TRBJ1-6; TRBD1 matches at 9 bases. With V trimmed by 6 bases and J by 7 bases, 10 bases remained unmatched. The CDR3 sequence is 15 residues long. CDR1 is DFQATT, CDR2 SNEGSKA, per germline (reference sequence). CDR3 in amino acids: CSAPAGDRVNSPLHF. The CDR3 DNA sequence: TGCAGTGCCCCTGCGGGGGACAGGGTGAATTCACCCCTCCACTTT.

CDR3 in amino acids: CASSRLDNRNQPQHF. As DNA, the CDR3 is TGTGCCAGTAGTAGACTGGACAATCGAAATCAGCCCCAGCATTTT. V is TRBV19 and J is TRBJ1-5, with a weak D call TRBD1 (5 bases). The germline V gene encodes CDR1 LNHDA and CDR2 SQIVND (reference sequence). Deletions cut 4 bases from V and 4 bases from J, with 14 bases between. CDR3 length equals 15 residues.

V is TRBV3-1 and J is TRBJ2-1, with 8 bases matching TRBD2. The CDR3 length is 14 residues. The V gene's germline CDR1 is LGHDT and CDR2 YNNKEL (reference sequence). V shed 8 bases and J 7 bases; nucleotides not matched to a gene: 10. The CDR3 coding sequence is TGTGCCAGCGGACCCTTTAGCGGGATGAATGAGCAGTTCTTC. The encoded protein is CASGPFSGMNEQFF.

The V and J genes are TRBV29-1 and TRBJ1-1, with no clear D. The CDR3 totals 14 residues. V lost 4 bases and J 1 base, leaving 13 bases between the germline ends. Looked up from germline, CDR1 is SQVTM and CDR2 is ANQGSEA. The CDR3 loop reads CSVVLGTENTEAFF. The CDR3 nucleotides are TGCAGCGTTGTGCTGGGAACCGAGAACACTGAAGCTTTCTTT.

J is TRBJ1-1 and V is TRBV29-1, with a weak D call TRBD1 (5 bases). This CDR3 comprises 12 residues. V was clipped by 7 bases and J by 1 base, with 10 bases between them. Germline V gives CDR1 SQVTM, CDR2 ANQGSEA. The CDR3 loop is CSASTENTEAFF. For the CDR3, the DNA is TGCAGCGCTTCGACAGAGAACACTGAAGCTTTCTTT.

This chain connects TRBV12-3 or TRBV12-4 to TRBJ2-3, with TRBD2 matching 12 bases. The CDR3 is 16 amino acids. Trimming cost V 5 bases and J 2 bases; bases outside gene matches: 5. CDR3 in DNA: TGTGCCAGCAGTCCCGGGACTAGCGGGCCCACAGATACGCAGTATTTT. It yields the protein CASSPGTSGPTDTQYF.

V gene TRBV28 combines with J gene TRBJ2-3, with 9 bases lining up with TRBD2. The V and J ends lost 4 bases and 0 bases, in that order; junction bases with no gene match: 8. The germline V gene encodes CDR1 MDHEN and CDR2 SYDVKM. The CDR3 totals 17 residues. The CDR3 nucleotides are TGTGCCAGCAGTTCCCTAGGGACTAGCCACAGCACAGATACGCAGTATTTT. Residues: CASSSLGTSHSTDTQYF.

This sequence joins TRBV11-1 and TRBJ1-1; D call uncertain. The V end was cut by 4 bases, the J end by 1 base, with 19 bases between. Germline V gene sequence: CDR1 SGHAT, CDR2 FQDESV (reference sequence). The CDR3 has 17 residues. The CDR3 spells CASSSLLYGRSNTEAFF. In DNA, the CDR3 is TGTGCCAGCAGCTCCTTACTCTACGGCCGTTCGAACACTGAAGCTTTCTTT. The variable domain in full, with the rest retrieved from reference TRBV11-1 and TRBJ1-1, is EAEVAQSPRYKITEKSQAVAFWCDPISGHATLYWYRQILGQGPELLVQFQDESVVDDSQLPKDRFSAERLKGVDSTLKIQPAELGDSAMYLCASSSLLYGRSNTEAFFGQGTRLTVV.